This TCR beta chain was recorded in a study of CD8+ T cells in alopecia areata. cDNA reverse transcribed from extracted RNA served as the sequencing template. Some clones are missing from TCRdb's copy, which holds only in-frame ones; the method was immunoSEQ multiplex PCR. The data contain about 220,000 clones, about 57% of them singletons. CDR1 is MNHEY, CDR2 SMNVEV, per germline (reference sequence). This CDR3 is 14 amino acids long. After removal of 5 bases from V and 0 bases from J, the junction contained 4 bases not matched to a gene. Treatment defined: oral pan-JAK inhibitor, 5-10 mg twice daily.

This sequence originates from a human donor with alopecia areata. The chain recombines TRBV27 with TRBJ2-7; 7 bases match TRBD2. The input for sequencing was CD4+ T cells sorted from blood, taken at week 4, from a patient treated with tofacitinib. The CDR3, as DNA: TGTGCCAGCAGTCCTAGCGGCGACTCCTACGAGCAGTACTTC. It specifies CASSPSGDSYEQYF.